These T cell receptor beta chains were read from a single sample in a study of cytomegalovirus exposure and HLA in healthy donors. The protocol was immunoSEQ multiplex PCR, while the TCRdb copy is restricted to in-frame clones and leaves out a portion. The sample lists roughly 150,000 clones, 70% to 90% occurring once. The sample comprised PBMCs. The receptors were sampled from a young man in good health and CMV-seropositive. CDR3s include the opening cysteine and the closing phenylalanine or tryptophan. Fields, in order: CDR3 DNA, CDR3 protein, J gene, D gene, V gene, clone size. The D gene is left open where the match is weak. Some rows mark clone size as missing; the rest say once, few, many or name a class of expanded clone.

CDR3 DNA: TGTGCCATCAGTGAGACGACAGTTAAGACAGATACGCAGTATTTT
CDR3 protein: CAISETTVKTDTQYF
J gene: TRBJ2-3
D gene: NA
V gene: TRBV10-3
clone size: NA

CDR3 DNA: TGTGCCAGCAGCGCCGAGGGAGGGACTAGCGGGACTAGCACAGATACGCAGTATTTT
CDR3 protein: CASSAEGGTSGTSTDTQYF
J gene: TRBJ2-3
D gene: TRBD2
V gene: TRBV9
clone size: NA

CDR3 DNA: TGTGCCAGCAGCTTAGATTCTTACACAGATACGCAGTATTTT
CDR3 protein: CASSLDSYTDTQYF
J gene: TRBJ2-3
D gene: NA
V gene: TRBV11-3
clone size: NA

CDR3 DNA: TGTGCCACCAGGGGCCTTAGCGGGACTGTGAACTACGAGCAGTACTTC
CDR3 protein: CATRGLSGTVNYEQYF
J gene: TRBJ2-7
D gene: TRBD2
V gene: TRBV13
clone size: NA

CDR3 DNA: TGTGCCAGCAGCGTACAGGGGAACACTGAAGCTTTCTTT
CDR3 protein: CASSVQGNTEAFF
J gene: TRBJ1-1
D gene: NA
V gene: TRBV9
clone size: NA

CDR3 DNA: TGTGCCAGCAGCACACCGTCGATAGCTAGTTCTGGGGAGCTGTTTTTT
CDR3 protein: CASSTPSIASSGELFF
J gene: TRBJ2-2
D gene: NA
V gene: TRBV5-4
clone size: NA

CDR3 DNA: TGTGCCAGCAGCCCTAGCGGGAGTACCGCCTTAGATACGCAGTATTTT
CDR3 protein: CASSPSGSTALDTQYF
J gene: TRBJ2-3
D gene: TRBD2
V gene: TRBV4-2
clone size: NA

CDR3 DNA: TGCGCCAGCAGCCAATTTAATGCCTACGAGCAGTACTTC
CDR3 protein: CASSQFNAYEQYF
J gene: TRBJ2-7
D gene: NA
V gene: TRBV4-3
clone size: NA

CDR3 DNA: TGTGCCAGCAGCCGATGGGGAGTCAAAGCCTACGAGCAGTACTTC
CDR3 protein: CASSRWGVKAYEQYF
J gene: TRBJ2-7
D gene: NA
V gene: TRBV5-6
clone size: few

CDR3 DNA: TGCGCCAGCAGCTGGGGGGACACTGAAGCTTTCTTT
CDR3 protein: CASSWGDTEAFF
J gene: TRBJ1-1
D gene: NA
V gene: TRBV4-3
clone size: few

CDR3 DNA: TGTGCCAGCAGCCCACAGGGGATCGAGCAGTACTTC
CDR3 protein: CASSPQGIEQYF
J gene: TRBJ2-7
D gene: TRBD1
V gene: TRBV5-6
clone size: NA

CDR3 DNA: TGTGCCAGCAGCAAGGAGGCGGGCACAGATACGCAGTATTTT
CDR3 protein: CASSKEAGTDTQYF
J gene: TRBJ2-3
D gene: NA
V gene: TRBV25-1
clone size: NA

CDR3 DNA: TGTGCCAGCAGCCTAACAGCTAACTATGGCTACACCTTC
CDR3 protein: CASSLTANYGYTF
J gene: TRBJ1-2
D gene: NA
V gene: TRBV28
clone size: once

CDR3 DNA: TGTGCCAGTAGAAGTCGACTAGCGAGAGGTAACAATGAGCAGTTCTTC
CDR3 protein: CASRSRLARGNNEQFF
J gene: TRBJ2-1
D gene: TRBD2
V gene: TRBV19
clone size: once

CDR3 DNA: TGCAGTGCCCGACTAGCCTACGAGCAGTACTTC
CDR3 protein: CSARLAYEQYF
J gene: TRBJ2-7
D gene: NA
V gene: TRBV20-1
clone size: NA

CDR3 DNA: TGTGCCAGCACTCCCTCCCATCCCGGAGGACAGGGATACAATGAGCAGTTCTTC
CDR3 protein: CASTPSHPGGQGYNEQFF
J gene: TRBJ2-1
D gene: TRBD1
V gene: TRBV27
clone size: NA

CDR3 DNA: TGTGCCAGCAGTTCGAGCGGTCTAGCGGGAGGGCGGTACGAGCAGTACTTC
CDR3 protein: CASSSSGLAGGRYEQYF
J gene: TRBJ2-7
D gene: TRBD2
V gene: TRBV27
clone size: NA

CDR3 DNA: TGTGCCAGTATTAACAGGGGCGTTCCTTATGGCTACACCTTC
CDR3 protein: CASINRGVPYGYTF
J gene: TRBJ1-2
D gene: TRBD1
V gene: TRBV19
clone size: few

CDR3 DNA: TGTGCCAGCAGCTTAGCGTTCGAGGGAGAGGCAGGAAATACGCAGTATTTT
CDR3 protein: CASSLAFEGEAGNTQYF
J gene: TRBJ2-3
D gene: NA
V gene: TRBV7-6
clone size: once

CDR3 DNA: TGCGCCAGCAGCTTGGCGGCTAGCGGGGGTGTCACAGATACGCAGTATTTT
CDR3 protein: CASSLAASGGVTDTQYF
J gene: TRBJ2-3
D gene: TRBD2
V gene: TRBV5-1
clone size: NA

CDR3 DNA: TGTGCCAGCAGCAACTGGGGGGGCCAAGAGACCCAGTACTTC
CDR3 protein: CASSNWGGQETQYF
J gene: TRBJ2-5
D gene: TRBD2
V gene: TRBV7-2
clone size: NA

CDR3 DNA: TGTGCCAGCAGCCCTCAGACCTTCCGAGGCACTGAAGCTTTCTTT
CDR3 protein: CASSPQTFRGTEAFF
J gene: TRBJ1-1
D gene: NA
V gene: TRBV7-9
clone size: few

CDR3 DNA: TGTGCCAGCAGTGCAGGGTTGGAGGGCTACACCTTC
CDR3 protein: CASSAGLEGYTF
J gene: TRBJ1-2
D gene: NA
V gene: TRBV28
clone size: NA

CDR3 DNA: TGTGCCAGCAGTTACGAACAGGGGCGATACGAGCAGTACTTC
CDR3 protein: CASSYEQGRYEQYF
J gene: TRBJ2-7
D gene: TRBD1
V gene: TRBV6-5
clone size: NA

CDR3 DNA: TGTGCCACGAGACAGCCGACTAACTATGGCTACACCTTC
CDR3 protein: CATRQPTNYGYTF
J gene: TRBJ1-2
D gene: NA
V gene: TRBV10-3
clone size: once

CDR3 DNA: TGTGCCAGCAGCTCGACAGGTTCCTATGGCTACACCTTC
CDR3 protein: CASSSTGSYGYTF
J gene: TRBJ1-2
D gene: NA
V gene: TRBV5-4
clone size: NA

CDR3 DNA: TGTGCCAGCAGTTCGGGACTAGCGGGTTACGAGCAGTACTTC
CDR3 protein: CASSSGLAGYEQYF
J gene: TRBJ2-7
D gene: TRBD2
V gene: TRBV27
clone size: NA

CDR3 DNA: TGTGCCACCAGCAGTCAGACTAGCGGGAGGTGGTCCTACGAGCAGTACTTC
CDR3 protein: CATSSQTSGRWSYEQYF
J gene: TRBJ2-7
D gene: TRBD2
V gene: TRBV15
clone size: NA

CDR3 DNA: TGTGCCAGTAGTATAGGGGGAGCCATGAACACTGAAGCTTTCTTT
CDR3 protein: CASSIGGAMNTEAFF
J gene: TRBJ1-1
D gene: NA
V gene: TRBV19
clone size: NA

CDR3 DNA: TGTGCCAGCAGGAGGACAGGGCGCCAAGAGACCCAGTACTTC
CDR3 protein: CASRRTGRQETQYF
J gene: TRBJ2-5
D gene: TRBD1
V gene: TRBV27
clone size: once

CDR3 DNA: TGCGCCAGCAGCTTATCTACAGGCCCCGGGGAGCTGTTTTTT
CDR3 protein: CASSLSTGPGELFF
J gene: TRBJ2-2
D gene: NA
V gene: TRBV5-1
clone size: NA

CDR3 DNA: TGTGCCAGCGGTGCCTTACAGGGGGCTGAAGCTTTCTTT
CDR3 protein: CASGALQGAEAFF
J gene: TRBJ1-1
D gene: TRBD1
V gene: TRBV27
clone size: NA

CDR3 DNA: TGTGCCAGCAGTGCGGGACAGGAAGCTCTCGAGCAGTACTTC
CDR3 protein: CASSAGQEALEQYF
J gene: TRBJ2-7
D gene: TRBD1
V gene: TRBV2
clone size: once

CDR3 DNA: TGTGCCAGCAACCGAGCGGGCTCTGGAAACACCATATATTTT
CDR3 protein: CASNRAGSGNTIYF
J gene: TRBJ1-3
D gene: NA
V gene: TRBV6-1
clone size: NA

CDR3 DNA: TGTGCCAGCCAAGGAGTCACTGAAGCTTTCTTT
CDR3 protein: CASQGVTEAFF
J gene: TRBJ1-1
D gene: NA
V gene: TRBV7-9
clone size: few

CDR3 DNA: TGTGCCAGCAGCAGGGCTAGCGGGAGGTCGGGCACCGGGGAGCTGTTTTTT
CDR3 protein: CASSRASGRSGTGELFF
J gene: TRBJ2-2
D gene: TRBD2
V gene: TRBV5-4
clone size: NA

CDR3 DNA: TGTGCCAGCAGCCTCGGGACAGGCGGTGGCTACACCTTC
CDR3 protein: CASSLGTGGGYTF
J gene: TRBJ1-2
D gene: TRBD1
V gene: TRBV5-6
clone size: NA

CDR3 DNA: TGTGCCAGTAGTAGGGACAGGGGCTATGGCTACACCTTC
CDR3 protein: CASSRDRGYGYTF
J gene: TRBJ1-2
D gene: TRBD1
V gene: TRBV19
clone size: NA

CDR3 DNA: TGTGCCAGCAGCTTAGCAGGCGGGACTTACGAGCAGTACTTC
CDR3 protein: CASSLAGGTYEQYF
J gene: TRBJ2-7
D gene: NA
V gene: TRBV7-2
clone size: NA

CDR3 DNA: TGCGCCAGCAGCCAAGGATGGGCCTTGACAGGGGGCGCGACAGATACGCAGTATTTT
CDR3 protein: CASSQGWALTGGATDTQYF
J gene: TRBJ2-3
D gene: TRBD1
V gene: TRBV4-3
clone size: few

CDR3 DNA: TGTGCCAGCAGCAAAGGGGAGGATTCCTACAATGAGCAGTTCTTC
CDR3 protein: CASSKGEDSYNEQFF
J gene: TRBJ2-1
D gene: NA
V gene: TRBV21-1
clone size: NA

CDR3 DNA: TGTGCCAGCAGCCCCCGGGAGGGCCAAGCTTTCTTT
CDR3 protein: CASSPREGQAFF
J gene: TRBJ1-1
D gene: NA
V gene: TRBV11-3
clone size: NA

CDR3 DNA: TGTGCCAGCAGACTAGCGGACACCGGGGAGCTGTTTTTT
CDR3 protein: CASRLADTGELFF
J gene: TRBJ2-2
D gene: TRBD2
V gene: TRBV14
clone size: NA

CDR3 DNA: TGTGCCAGCAGTTTTAGGGGGGGATACACTGAAGCTTTCTTT
CDR3 protein: CASSFRGGYTEAFF
J gene: TRBJ1-1
D gene: NA
V gene: TRBV28
clone size: NA

CDR3 DNA: TGTGCCAGCAGTTTATTTATCCTAGCGGGAGTCGGAAATGAGCAGTTCTTC
CDR3 protein: CASSLFILAGVGNEQFF
J gene: TRBJ2-1
D gene: TRBD2
V gene: TRBV27
clone size: NA

CDR3 DNA: TGTGCCAGCAGTTTATCTTGGACAGATTATGGCTACACCTTC
CDR3 protein: CASSLSWTDYGYTF
J gene: TRBJ1-2
D gene: NA
V gene: TRBV27
clone size: NA

CDR3 DNA: TGTGCCAGCAGCTTTCACACCAATGAGCAGTTCTTC
CDR3 protein: CASSFHTNEQFF
J gene: TRBJ2-1
D gene: NA
V gene: TRBV7-9
clone size: NA

CDR3 DNA: TGCGCCAGCAGCCCCGAGGGATTTCAGTATGGCTACACCTTC
CDR3 protein: CASSPEGFQYGYTF
J gene: TRBJ1-2
D gene: NA
V gene: TRBV4-3
clone size: NA

CDR3 DNA: TGTGCCAGCAGCTATAACAGGGGTTTAGAGACCCAGTACTTC
CDR3 protein: CASSYNRGLETQYF
J gene: TRBJ2-5
D gene: TRBD1
V gene: TRBV7-9
clone size: NA

CDR3 DNA: TGTGCCAGCAGCTTAGAGTCCGGACTAGCGGGAAGCGGAGAGACCCAGTACTTC
CDR3 protein: CASSLESGLAGSGETQYF
J gene: TRBJ2-5
D gene: TRBD2
V gene: TRBV7-2
clone size: once

CDR3 DNA: TGCGCCAGCAACCCCGGGACTTTGTTAGGTAATGAGCAGTTCTTC
CDR3 protein: CASNPGTLLGNEQFF
J gene: TRBJ2-1
D gene: NA
V gene: TRBV5-1
clone size: NA

CDR3 DNA: TGTGCCAGCACCTCCCCTAGGATCACTGAAGCTTTCTTT
CDR3 protein: CASTSPRITEAFF
J gene: TRBJ1-1
D gene: NA
V gene: TRBV11-3
clone size: NA

CDR3 DNA: TGCGCCAGCAGCTTGGAAGGACAGGGTAACACCGGGGAGCTGTTTTTT
CDR3 protein: CASSLEGQGNTGELFF
J gene: TRBJ2-2
D gene: TRBD1
V gene: TRBV5-1
clone size: once

CDR3 DNA: TGTGCCAGCAGCCATAGGCGGGAGATTAATTCACCCCTCCACTTT
CDR3 protein: CASSHRREINSPLHF
J gene: TRBJ1-6
D gene: NA
V gene: TRBV5-6
clone size: NA

CDR3 DNA: TGTGCCAGCAGCTTAGTACTCCTTAGCACAGATACGCAGTATTTT
CDR3 protein: CASSLVLLSTDTQYF
J gene: TRBJ2-3
D gene: NA
V gene: TRBV7-2
clone size: NA